This T cell receptor beta chain was profiled in a study of T cell responses to AZD1222 COVID-19 vaccine. Findings of the study overall: No repertoire was sampled before or during the peak T cell response, only after it.

Sequenced by immunoSEQ multiplex PCR; TCRdb stores in-frame clones only, minus some. The data show approximately 74,000 clones, with roughly 88% seen just once and 2% to 2.5% held by the top ten. Concerning this clone: Antigen: not known.

This sequence originates from an adult in good health. The specimen comprised peripheral blood, sampled on day 0 of AZD1222 vaccination.

The CDR3 DNA reads TGTGCCAGCAGCCTCTTTATTGGCTTTGAGAACTCTGGGGCCAACGTCCTGACTTTC. Translated, it gives CASSLFIGFENSGANVLTF. The chain links TRBV7-2 to TRBJ2-6; D call uncertain. With 5 bases removed from V and 0 bases from J, the gap between germline ends came to 20 bases. CDR3 length: 19 amino acids. Germline-derived CDR1 and CDR2 are SGHTA and FQGNSA.